The 20 T cell receptor beta chains presented below share a single source sample, sequenced in a study of T cell responses to AZD1222 COVID-19 vaccine. The table came from immunoSEQ multiplex PCR; TCRdb's copy has only in-frame clones and leaves some out. Of around 200,000 clones detected, under 95% appear once; the ten largest clones hold around 1.6%. The sequencing used peripheral blood, collected 28 days after the second AZD1222 dose. These receptors were collected from an adult who received the AZD1222 COVID-19 vaccine.

CDR3 region: CASSYPGQVYNEQFF. In DNA form, the CDR3 reads TGTGCCAGCAGCTATCCGGGACAGGTATACAATGAGCAGTTCTTC. The V and J genes are TRBV11-3 and TRBJ2-1; 8 nucleotides agree with TRBD1. Germline CDR1 is SGHNT and CDR2 is YENEEA. The CDR3 sequence is 15 residues long. The V gene end was trimmed by 4 bases and the J gene end by 4 bases; junction bases not matched to a gene: 6.

The V gene is TRBV10-3, the J gene TRBJ1-5, with D maybe TRBD1 (5 bases). This CDR3 is 17 amino acids long. CDR1 is ENHRY and CDR2 is SYGVKD in the germline V gene. V lost 0 bases to trimming and J lost 2 bases, with 14 bases between them. The CDR3 spells CAISESSGQGGNQPQHF. The CDR3 nucleotides are TGTGCCATCAGTGAGTCGTCGGGGCAGGGAGGCAATCAGCCCCAGCATTTT.

The chain carries TRBV28 and TRBJ1-5; no clear D. The CDR3 spans 14 residues. Trimming removed 7 bases from V and 5 bases from J, with 15 bases in between. Germline CDR1 is MDHEN and CDR2 is SYDVKM. The CDR3 bases are TGTGCCAGCACCCTCATTGGAGGAGATCAGCCCCAGCATTTT. Protein product: CASTLIGGDQPQHF. Filled out from reference TRBV28 and TRBJ1-5, the complete variable domain reads DVKVTQSSRYLVKRTGEKVFLECVQDMDHENMFWYRQDPGLGLRLIYFSYDVKMKEKGDIPEGYSVSREKKERFSLILESASTNQTSMYLCASTLIGGDQPQHFGDGTRLSIL.

The chain joins TRBV3-1 (or the pseudogene TRBV3-2) to TRBJ2-3; D remains unclear. CDR1 and CDR2 (germline): LGHDT, YNNKEL (reference sequence). Deletions cut 1 base from V and 2 bases from J, with 10 bases between. The CDR3 covers 15 residues. The CDR3 is CASSQVGGDTDTQYF. The CDR3 DNA is TGTGCCAGCAGCCAAGTGGGCGGAGACACAGATACGCAGTATTTT.

The chain joins TRBV28 to TRBJ1-4, with D hard to call. Germline CDR1 reads MDHEN; CDR2 reads SYDVKM. Trimming stripped 8 bases from V and 5 bases from J, with 15 bases between. The CDR3 loop spans 14 amino acids. The CDR3 DNA reads as TGTGCCAGCCTCAGCCGGGCCAGAAATGAAAAACTGTTTTTT. Translating gives CASLSRARNEKLFF.

This chain joins TRBV7-9 and TRBJ1-1; 7 positions match TRBD1. CDR1 is SEHNR, CDR2 FQNEAQ, per germline (reference sequence). The CDR3 length is 14 residues. The junction had 16 bases not matched to a gene; V was cut back by 6 bases and J by 12 bases. The CDR3 is CASSHPETGLVPFF. The CDR3, as DNA: TGTGCCAGCAGTCACCCCGAGACAGGGCTTGTACCTTTCTTT.

This chain connects TRBV18 to TRBJ2-5; D ambiguous. Between the trimmed V and J ends, which lost 2 bases and 2 bases, there was a span of 6 bases. Germline CDR1 KGHSH, CDR2 LQKENI. This CDR3 has 13 amino acids. CDR3 nucleotide sequence: TGTGCCAGCTCACCAGGCAGGCAAGAGACCCAGTACTTC. Translation: CASSPGRQETQYF.

The CDR3 DNA reads TGTGCCAGCAGTTCCCTTGATTCTTTGAACACTGAAGCTTTCTTT. Its protein is CASSSLDSLNTEAFF. The genes are TRBV28 and TRBJ1-1; D unresolved. This CDR3 comprises 15 residues. V was shortened by 4 bases and J by 0 bases, with 12 bases between the two germline ends. Germline V lookup: CDR1 MDHEN, CDR2 SYDVKM.

The chain has TRBV18 and TRBJ2-6; TRBD2 aligns across 12 bases. Germline loops: CDR1 KGHSH, CDR2 LQKENI. V lost 3 bases and J lost 0; bases outside the gene matches: 6. The CDR3 consists of 19 residues. CDR3 amino acids: CASSPVPSGGASGANVLTF. The DNA for the CDR3 is TGTGCCAGCTCACCGGTCCCTAGCGGGGGGGCCTCTGGGGCCAACGTCCTGACTTTC.

The chain combines TRBV5-4 with TRBJ2-6; 8 nucleotides align to TRBD1. The CDR3 extends over 17 amino acids. Per the germline V gene, CDR1 is SGHNT and CDR2 is YYREEE (reference sequence). V lost 4 bases to trimming and J lost 0 bases; unmatched junction nucleotides: 6. Written as DNA, the CDR3 is TGTGCCAGCAGCCAGGGGGCTGGAAGCTCTGGGGCCAACGTCCTGACTTTC. Its protein is CASSQGAGSSGANVLTF.

The V gene is TRBV3-1 (or the pseudogene TRBV3-2), the J gene TRBJ2-3; the D is unclear. Germline CDR1 reads LGHDT; CDR2 reads YNNKEL (reference sequence). Trimming stripped 4 bases from V and 2 bases from J, with 10 bases between. The CDR3 extends over 14 amino acids. The CDR3 DNA is TGTGCCAGCAGCCTCAAGACGAACACAGATACGCAGTATTTT. It is translated as CASSLKTNTDTQYF.

The chain employs TRBV29-1 and TRBJ1-5; maybe TRBD1 (5 bases). The germline CDR1 and CDR2 sequences are SQVTM and ANQGSEA. The CDR3 is 14 amino acids. V was trimmed by 8 bases and J by 2 bases, leaving 16 bases between them. The CDR3 is CSLLAGSGNQPQHF. The CDR3 DNA reads as TGCAGCCTTCTGGCAGGGTCTGGCAATCAGCCCCAGCATTTT.

The chain joins TRBV14 to TRBJ1-5, with D hard to call. This CDR3 contains 17 residues. The V gene's germline CDR1 is SGHDN and CDR2 FVKESK. The ends were cut back, 9 bases at V and 0 bases at J, with 21 bases in the middle. CDR3 sequence: CARPSGSLKYSNQPQHF. The CDR3 DNA sequence: TGTGCCAGGCCGTCGGGGAGCCTGAAGTATAGCAATCAGCCCCAGCATTTT.

The V gene is TRBV10-3, the J gene TRBJ2-3, with 10 bases fitting TRBD1. Per the germline V gene, CDR1 is ENHRY and CDR2 is SYGVKD. This CDR3 is 15 amino acids long. V gave up 9 bases and J gave up 2 bases; unmatched junction bases: 8. For the CDR3, the DNA is TGTGCCATTAAAGATGGGACAGGGGTCACAGATACGCAGTATTTT. Protein product: CAIKDGTGVTDTQYF.

The table lists this clone with a few counts. This rearrangement joins TRBV4-3 to TRBJ1-4; D is possibly TRBD1 (6 bases). Germline CDR1 is LGHNA and CDR2 is YSLEER. The CDR3 extends over 15 amino acids. Between the trimmed V and J ends, which lost 1 base and 7 bases, there was a span of 13 bases. The chain's CDR3 is CASSQARGLGEKLFF. As DNA, the CDR3 is TGCGCCAGCAGCCAAGCACGGGGGCTGGGTGAAAAACTGTTTTTT.

This sequence joins TRBV19 and TRBJ1-1, with 7 bases aligning to TRBD1. The CDR3 loop spans 13 amino acids. The ends lost 3 bases at V and 5 bases at J; junction bases unmatched: 3. CDR1 LNHDA and CDR2 SQIVND come from the germline V gene (reference sequence). Written as DNA, the CDR3 is TGTGCCAGTAGTATGACAGGGTCGACTGAAGCTTTCTTT. Translated, it gives CASSMTGSTEAFF. The full variable domain, rest sourced from reference TRBV19 and TRBJ1-1, is DGGITQSPKYLFRKEGQNVTLSCEQNLNHDAMYWYRQDPGQGLRLIYYSQIVNDFQKGDIAEGYSVSREKKESFPLTVTSAQKNPTAFYLCASSMTGSTEAFFGQGTRLTVV.

This clone was seen a single time. This chain uses TRBV6-5 with TRBJ2-7; D might be TRBD1 or TRBD2, each matching 7 bases. The V end lost 7 bases, the J end lost 6 bases, and 13 bases lay between the germline ends. The CDR3 has 12 residues. The germline V gene encodes CDR1 MNHEY and CDR2 SVGAGI. Written as DNA, the CDR3 is TGTGCCAGCACCCAGGGGGGGGGCGAGCAGTACTTC. Translated, it gives CASTQGGGEQYF.

CDR3 residues: CASSLAPMYYEQYF. DNA of the CDR3: TGTGCCAGCAGCCTCGCCCCTATGTACTACGAGCAGTACTTC. This rearrangement joins TRBV9 to TRBJ2-7; D gene ambiguous. Germline loops: CDR1 SGDLS, CDR2 YYNGEE. Trimming took off 4 bases at V and 3 bases at J, with 14 bases between the two ends. CDR3 length: 14 residues.

J is TRBJ2-7 and V is TRBV6-5; 7 nucleotides agree with TRBD2. Looked up from germline, CDR1 is MNHEY and CDR2 is SVGAGI. This CDR3 region has 16 residues. The ends lost 0 bases at V and 5 bases at J; junction bases unmatched: 10. The CDR3 spells CASSYSGGPGFDEQYF. In DNA, the CDR3 is TGTGCCAGCAGTTACTCGGGAGGGCCAGGGTTTGACGAGCAGTACTTC.

As to this clone: Other nucleotide sequences from this sample produce the same CDR3. This chain uses TRBV28 with TRBJ1-5; D not resolved. The ends were cut back, 6 bases at V and 4 bases at J, with 7 bases in the middle. The germline V gene encodes CDR1 MDHEN and CDR2 SYDVKM. This CDR3 is built from 12 residues. The CDR3 reads CASSGGNQPQHF. For the CDR3, the DNA is TGTGCCAGCAGCGGTGGGAATCAGCCCCAGCATTTT.